Following are 17 T cell receptor beta chains from one sample sequenced in a study of blood T cell repertoires in COVID-19. Method: immunoSEQ multiplex PCR; TCRdb's copy keeps in-frame clones and lacks some. The sample carries around 21,000 clones, roughly 84% recorded once. Sequences were obtained from peripheral blood. Receptor source: a man aged 35 to 55 with acute or convalescent COVID-19.

This clone came up once. The chain links TRBV7-2 to TRBJ1-1; TRBD1 matches at 10 bases. CDR1 and CDR2 from the germline V gene are SGHTA and FQGNSA. The CDR3 has 16 amino acids. With V trimmed by 5 bases and J by 8 bases, 14 bases remained unmatched. In DNA, the CDR3 is TGTGCCAGCAGCCTGGGGGACAGGGGAGGAAATGTCGAAGCTTTCTTT. This encodes CASSLGDRGGNVEAFF.

This clone was seen a single time. V usage is TRBV5-1 and J usage is TRBJ2-3; TRBD2 aligns across 12 bases. This CDR3 comprises 15 residues. Looked up from germline, CDR1 is SGHRS and CDR2 is YFSETQ. V gave up 3 bases and J gave up 3 bases; unmatched junction bases: 2. This CDR3 reads CASSSGLAGTDTQYF. The DNA for the CDR3 is TGCGCCAGCAGCTCGGGACTAGCGGGTACAGATACGCAGTATTTT. The complete variable domain, with remaining parts taken from reference TRBV5-1 and TRBJ2-3, reads KAGVTQTPRYLIKTRGQQVTLSCSPISGHRSVSWYQQTPGQGLQFLFEYFSETQRNKGNFPGRFSGRQFSNSRSEMNVSTLELGDSALYLCASSSGLAGTDTQYFGPGTRLTVL.

This clone was recorded only once. The J gene is TRBJ1-3, the V gene TRBV15; a possible D gene is TRBD1 (5 bases). Germline V lookup: CDR1 LNHNV, CDR2 YYDKDF (reference sequence). Trimming cost V 0 bases and J 2 bases, with 14 bases left between them. This CDR3 spans 17 amino acids. The CDR3 nucleotides are TGTGCCACCAGCAGAGATTGGGGCACAGGTGCTGGAAACACCATATATTTT. It encodes CATSRDWGTGAGNTIYF.

Sample share makes this clone medium-sized. The chain links TRBV7-2 to TRBJ2-2; possible D gene TRBD2, 6 bases. V was shortened by 1 base and J by 6 bases, with 9 bases between the two germline ends. The CDR3 covers 14 residues. Germline V CDR1 and CDR2: SGHTA, FQGNSA. CDR3 protein: CASSLGGGAGELFF. Here the CDR3 DNA reads TGTGCCAGCAGCTTAGGCGGAGGGGCCGGGGAGCTGTTTTTT. The full variable domain, rest sourced from reference TRBV7-2 and TRBJ2-2, is GAGVSQSPSNKVTEKGKDVELRCDPISGHTALYWYRQSLGQGLEFLIYFQGNSAPDKSGLPSDRFSAERTGGSVSTLTIQRTQQEDSAVYLCASSLGGGAGELFFGEGSRLTVL.

The gene calls are TRBV5-6 and TRBJ2-1, with D maybe TRBD2 (5 bases). Germline V gene lookup returns CDR1 SGHDT and CDR2 YYEEEE. The CDR3 totals 13 residues. V dropped 4 bases and J dropped 0 bases, with 5 bases sitting between them. The CDR3, as DNA: TGTGCCAGCAGCGGGAGCTCCTACAATGAGCAGTTCTTC. As protein: CASSGSSYNEQFF.

The V call is TRBV24-1, the J call TRBJ2-3, with D possibly matching TRBD2 (6 bases). Germline CDR1 reads KGHDR; CDR2 reads SFDVKD. The CDR3 extends over 14 amino acids. V was clipped by 9 bases and J by 3 bases, with 15 bases between them. CDR3 sequence (DNA): TGTGCCACCCGAGCGGCCCGGGGGACAGATACGCAGTATTTT. Amino acid sequence: CATRAARGTDTQYF.

CDR3 DNA sequence: TGTGCCAGCAGCTCGGGACAGGGGTTCACCGGGGAGCTGTTTTTT. It yields the protein CASSSGQGFTGELFF. The V call is TRBV11-2, the J call TRBJ2-2; 10 bases are a match to TRBD1. From germline, CDR1 is SGHAT and CDR2 FQNNGV. V shed 4 bases, J shed 4 bases, and the junction held 3 bases outside the gene matches. CDR3 size: 15 residues. Complete variable domain (other parts from reference TRBV11-2 and TRBJ2-2): EAGVAQSPRYKIIEKRQSVAFWCNPISGHATLYWYQQILGQGPKLLIQFQNNGVVDDSQLPKDRFSAERLKGVDSTLKIQPAKLEDSAVYLCASSSGQGFTGELFFGEGSRLTVL.

The chain couples TRBV30 to TRBJ2-1; perhaps TRBD2 as D (5 bases). Germline values: CDR1 GTSNPN, CDR2 SVGIG (reference sequence). The CDR3 consists of 13 residues. V lost 3 bases and J lost 0, with 6 bases in between. The CDR3 sequence is CAWRGSSYNEQFF. CDR3 nucleotide sequence: TGTGCCTGGAGGGGGAGCTCCTACAATGAGCAGTTCTTC.

The V gene is TRBV12-1, the J gene TRBJ2-7; whether TRBD1, the table's D call, matches the DNA was not checked. TRBV12-1 is tagged as a pseudogene. The CDR3 is made up of 16 amino acids. The CDR3 sequence: CASSFAQCPGSYEQYF. The CDR3 DNA reads as TGTGCCAGCAGCTTTGCGCAGTGTCCAGGCTCCTACGAGCAGTACTTC.

This clone was counted a few times. The V call is TRBV5-4, the J call TRBJ1-1; 7 nucleotides agree with TRBD1. Trimming took 4 bases from V and 5 from J; bases not matched to a gene: 17. Germline values: CDR1 SGHNT, CDR2 YYREEE (reference sequence). CDR3 size: 17 residues. CDR3 in DNA: TGTGCCAGCAGCGCTGGTAGCATCTTTTTACAGGGGACTGAAGCTTTCTTT. Translated: CASSAGSIFLQGTEAFF.

The chain recombines TRBV1 with TRBJ2-1; TRBD2, the table's D call, was not compared with the DNA. TRBV1 is a documented pseudogene. The CDR3 has 16 amino acids. CDR3 residues: CTSSQDRRLSYNEQFF. In nucleotides, the CDR3 is TGCACCAGCAGCCAAGATAGGAGACTGTCGTACAATGAGCAGTTCTTC.

The chain joins TRBV9 to TRBJ2-3; the match to TRBD2 covers 9 bases. Trimming at V came to 6 bases and at J to 6 bases, leaving 11 bases not matched to a gene. In germline, CDR1 is SGDLS, CDR2 YYNGEE. CDR3 length: 15 residues. The CDR3 region has the DNA TGTGCCAGCAACCCTAGCGGGGCGCGGTACGATACGCAGTATTTT. This encodes CASNPSGARYDTQYF.

This chain links TRBV3-1 (or the pseudogene TRBV3-2) with TRBJ2-7; D possibly corresponds to TRBD2 (5 bases). This CDR3 region has 14 residues. Germline CDR1 LGHDT, CDR2 YNNKEL (reference sequence). Trimming shortened V by 0 bases and J by 4 bases, and 10 bases separated the two germline ends. The CDR3 loop reads CASSQDGTGYEQYF. DNA for the CDR3: TGTGCCAGCAGCCAAGACGGCACGGGATACGAGCAGTACTTC.

The chain combines TRBV9 with TRBJ1-4; D is perhaps TRBD1 (5 bases). The V end lost 7 bases, the J end lost 4 bases, and 14 bases lay between the germline ends. The germline V gene has CDR1 SGDLS and CDR2 YYNGEE. This CDR3 region has 14 residues. As DNA, the CDR3 is TGTGCCAGCGGCCAACAGGATTATAATGAAAAACTGTTTTTT. Translated, it gives CASGQQDYNEKLFF.

The V call is TRBV7-9, the J call TRBJ1-2, with D perhaps TRBD1 (5 bases). The CDR3 is 14 residues long. V lost 1 base to trimming and J lost 2 bases, with 8 bases between them. Germline V gene sequence: CDR1 SEHNR, CDR2 FQNEAQ (reference sequence). The DNA for the CDR3 is TGTGCCAGCAGCTTAGGGACAACCAACTATGGCTACACCTTC. Protein: CASSLGTTNYGYTF.

This sequence joins TRBV2 and TRBJ2-2; 8 nucleotides match TRBD2. Germline V CDR1 and CDR2: SNHLY, FYNNEI. The V and J ends lost 5 bases and 5 bases, in that order; junction bases with no gene match: 7. CDR3 size: 15 residues. CDR3 amino acids: CASSRSGSWTGELFF. The CDR3 DNA reads TGTGCCAGCAGTAGAAGCGGGAGTTGGACCGGGGAGCTGTTTTTT. The complete variable domain, with remaining parts taken from reference TRBV2 and TRBJ2-2, reads EPEVTQTPSHQVTQMGQEVILRCVPISNHLYFYWYRQILGQKVEFLVSFYNNEISEKSEIFDDQFSVERPDGSNFTLKIRSTKLEDSAMYFCASSRSGSWTGELFFGEGSRLTVL.

The chain employs TRBV11-2 and TRBJ2-3; possible D gene TRBD2, 5 bases. The V gene lost 1 base and the J gene lost 6 bases, with 11 bases spanning the gap. Germline loops: CDR1 SGHAT, CDR2 FQNNGV. This CDR3 is built from 14 residues. The CDR3 DNA reads as TGTGCCAGCAGCTTAGGGCTAGCCTCCGATACGCAGTATTTT. The encoded protein is CASSLGLASDTQYF.